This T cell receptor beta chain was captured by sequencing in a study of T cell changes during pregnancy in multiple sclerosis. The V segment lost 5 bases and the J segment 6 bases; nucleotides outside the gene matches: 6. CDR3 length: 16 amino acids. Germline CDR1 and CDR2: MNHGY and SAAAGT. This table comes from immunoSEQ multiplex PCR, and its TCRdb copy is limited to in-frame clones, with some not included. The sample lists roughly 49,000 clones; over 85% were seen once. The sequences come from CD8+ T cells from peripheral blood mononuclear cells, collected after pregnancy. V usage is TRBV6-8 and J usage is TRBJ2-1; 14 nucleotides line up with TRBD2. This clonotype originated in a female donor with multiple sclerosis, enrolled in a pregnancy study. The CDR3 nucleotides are TGTGCCAGCAGTCTATGGACTAGCGGGAGGCTCAATGAGCAGTTCTTC. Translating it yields CASSLWTSGRLNEQFF.